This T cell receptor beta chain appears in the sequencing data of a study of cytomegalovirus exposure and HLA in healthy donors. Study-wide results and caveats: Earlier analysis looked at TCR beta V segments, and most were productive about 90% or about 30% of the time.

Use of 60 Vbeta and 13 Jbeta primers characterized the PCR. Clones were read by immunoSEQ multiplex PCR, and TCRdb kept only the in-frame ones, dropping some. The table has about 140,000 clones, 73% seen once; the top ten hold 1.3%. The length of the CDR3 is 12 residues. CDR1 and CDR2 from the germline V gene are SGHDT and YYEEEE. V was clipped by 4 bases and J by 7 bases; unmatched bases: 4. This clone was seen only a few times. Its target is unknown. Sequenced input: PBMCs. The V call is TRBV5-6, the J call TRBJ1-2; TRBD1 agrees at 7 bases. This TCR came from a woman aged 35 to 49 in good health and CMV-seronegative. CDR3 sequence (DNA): TGTGCCAGCAGCGCCGACAGGGTTGGCTACACCTTC. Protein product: CASSADRVGYTF.